These 14 T cell receptor beta chains originate from one sample sequenced in a study of PD-L1 blockade in urothelial cancer. The assay was immunoSEQ multiplex PCR, and TCRdb's table has in-frame clones only and misses some. This sample has approximately 48,000 clones; about 90% occur once, and the top ten carry roughly 16%. The sequencing used PBMCs, collected around atezolizumab (anti-PD-L1) treatment. These receptor sequences come from a man between 60 and 75 years old with urothelial cancer.

The chain links TRBV21-1 to TRBJ1-2; the table assigns TRBD1, which was not confirmed against the DNA. TRBV21-1 represents a pseudogene. The CDR3 has 14 residues. For the CDR3, the DNA is TGTGCCAGCAGCAAAGCGCCGGTCTTACAGGGGCACACCTTC. Amino acids: CASSKAPVLQGHTF.

The chain combines TRBV4-3 with TRBJ1-6; the D gene is possibly TRBD1 (6 bases). The CDR3 covers 14 residues. V lost 0 bases and J 6 bases, leaving 6 bases between the germline ends. Germline assignment: CDR1 LGHNA and CDR2 YSLEER. The CDR3 DNA follows: TGCGCCAGCAGCCAAGACAGGGGTAATTCACCCCTCCACTTT. Its translation is CASSQDRGNSPLHF.

The chain has TRBV18 and TRBJ2-7; TRBD1 aligns across 12 bases. The germline V gene encodes CDR1 KGHSH and CDR2 LQKENI. The V and J ends lost 6 bases and 6 bases, in that order; junction bases with no gene match: 6. The CDR3 runs 14 residues. The CDR3 reads CASSMGQGASEQYF. In DNA form, the CDR3 reads TGTGCCAGCTCTATGGGACAGGGGGCAAGCGAGCAGTACTTC.

This clone has at least ten counts. The rearrangement joins TRBV30 to TRBJ1-2; TRBD1 might be the D (6 bases). Germline V gene data show CDR1 as GTSNPN and CDR2 as SVGIG (reference sequence). Trimming stripped 2 bases from V and 4 bases from J, with 11 bases between. The CDR3 is 13 residues long. CDR3 region: CAWSRDRPYGYTF. The CDR3 coding sequence is TGTGCCTGGAGTCGTGACAGGCCCTATGGCTACACCTTC.

The genes are TRBV30 and TRBJ1-2; D ambiguous. There are 11 residues in the CDR3. CDR1 is GTSNPN and CDR2 is SVGIG in the germline V gene (reference sequence). V was cut by 2 bases and J by 4 bases, with 5 bases left in between. As DNA, the CDR3 is TGTGCCTGGAGTCCGGGCTATGGCTACACCTTC. This sequence encodes CAWSPGYGYTF.

This sequence joins TRBV23-1 and TRBJ1-1; D might be TRBD1 (6 bases). TRBV23-1 falls under the ORF class, with uncertain function. The CDR3 totals 14 residues. Trimming shortened V by 8 bases and J by 1 base, and 14 bases separated the two germline ends. CDR3 nucleotide sequence: TGCGCCAGCTTTCGGGGGGGCCAGAACACTGAAGCTTTCTTT. As protein: CASFRGGQNTEAFF.

The count of this clone is one. V and J are TRBV9 and TRBJ1-4; D gene uncertain. Germline values: CDR1 SGDLS, CDR2 YYNGEE. The CDR3 length is 15 residues. The germline V and J ends were trimmed by 0 bases and 11 bases, with 17 bases remaining between them. As DNA, the CDR3 is TGTGCCAGCAGCGTAGAGTTCGGCCGCCCGGAGAAACTGTTTTTT. Protein: CASSVEFGRPEKLFF.

The rearrangement links TRBV11-2 to TRBJ2-1; 8 bases are a match to TRBD1. With 1 base clipped from V and 8 bases from J, the junction kept 10 bases outside the gene matches. Looked up from germline, CDR1 is SGHAT and CDR2 is FQNNGV. CDR3 length: 16 residues. CDR3 region: CASSLGRGQGNYEQFF. DNA of the CDR3: TGTGCCAGCAGCTTAGGGCGTGGACAGGGTAATTATGAGCAGTTCTTC.

The rearrangement uses TRBV28 and TRBJ1-5; 7 positions match TRBD1. The CDR3 consists of 16 residues. The trim removed 6 bases at V and 3 bases at J, leaving 11 bases unmatched. Germline V gene sequence: CDR1 MDHEN, CDR2 SYDVKM. The CDR3 DNA reads TGTGCCAGCAGCCTCCGGCCAGGGGGTCTCAATCAGCCCCAGCATTTT. Its protein product is CASSLRPGGLNQPQHF.

This clone has more than one count but fewer than ten. The CDR3 DNA sequence: TGTGCCAGCAGCCCTACCGCCGGGACTAGCAACTCCTACGAGCAGTACTTC. Translation: CASSPTAGTSNSYEQYF. V is TRBV11-2 and J is TRBJ2-7; 9 positions agree with TRBD2. This CDR3 has 17 amino acids. V gave up 5 bases and J gave up 0 bases; unmatched junction bases: 11. CDR1 is SGHAT, CDR2 FQNNGV, per germline.

This clone came up once. The gene calls are TRBV30 and TRBJ2-3; 12 positions match TRBD2. The CDR3 runs 14 residues. Germline V gene sequence: CDR1 GTSNPN, CDR2 SVGIG (reference sequence). Losses at the gene ends were 1 base for V and 4 bases for J; bases not matched to a gene: 0. CDR3 sequence (DNA): TGTGCCTGGAGTGCTAGCGGGGGGGCAGATACGCAGTATTTT. Residues: CAWSASGGADTQYF. Looking up the rest from reference TRBV30 and TRBJ2-3 gives the full variable domain: SQTIHQWPATLVQPVGSPLSLECTVEGTSNPNLYWYRQAAGRGLQLLFYSVGIGQISSEVPQNLSASRPQDRQFILSSKKLLLSDSGFYLCAWSASGGADTQYFGPGTRLTVL.

The rearrangement links TRBV7-2 to TRBJ2-1; D may be TRBD1 (6 bases). The CDR3 has 15 residues. Per germline, CDR1 SGHTA and CDR2 FQGNSA. The germline V and J ends were trimmed by 6 bases and 1 base, with 13 bases remaining between them. CDR3 coding DNA: TGTGCCAGCAGGGCCGGAACAGGGTCCTACAATGAGCAGTTCTTC. It yields the protein CASRAGTGSYNEQFF.

The chain links TRBV9 to TRBJ1-2; D remains unclear. Germline V gives CDR1 SGDLS, CDR2 YYNGEE. V lost 0 bases and J lost 8, with 11 bases in between. This CDR3 has 13 amino acids. The CDR3 loop reads CASSVGGVYGYTF. CDR3 in DNA: TGTGCCAGCAGCGTAGGCGGGGTTTACGGCTACACCTTC.

The chain employs TRBV18 and TRBJ2-1; TRBD2 might be the D (6 bases). The germline gives CDR1 KGHSH, CDR2 LQKENI. With 4 bases removed from V and 5 bases from J, the gap between germline ends came to 6 bases. The CDR3 is 12 amino acids. The chain's CDR3 is CASSRRDNEQFF. CDR3 DNA sequence: TGTGCCAGCTCACGGAGGGACAATGAGCAGTTCTTC.